Below are 9 T cell receptor beta chains sequenced from a single sample in a study of cytotoxic CD8 clonotypes in ibrutinib-treated CLL. Some clones are missing from TCRdb's copy, which holds only in-frame ones; the method was immunoSEQ multiplex PCR. Among 150,000 or so clones listed, 65% to 85% were seen once. The material sequenced was PBMCs, taken after 36 months of ibrutinib treatment. The receptors were gathered from a human donor with chronic lymphocytic leukemia.

A remark on this clone: Other nucleotide sequences in the sample specify the same CDR3. The gene calls are TRBV28 and TRBJ1-5; 9 bases map to TRBD1. CDR1 and CDR2 (germline): MDHEN, SYDVKM. The CDR3 length is 14 residues. The junction had 4 bases not matched to a gene; V was cut back by 6 bases and J by 4 bases. The DNA for the CDR3 is TGTGCCAGCAGCCCCGGGACAGGGAATCAGCCCCAGCATTTT. This gives the protein CASSPGTGNQPQHF. Full variable domain (outside the CDR3, taken from reference TRBV28 and TRBJ1-5): DVKVTQSSRYLVKRTGEKVFLECVQDMDHENMFWYRQDPGLGLRLIYFSYDVKMKEKGDIPEGYSVSREKKERFSLILESASTNQTSMYLCASSPGTGNQPQHFGDGTRLSIL.

V usage is TRBV19 and J usage is TRBJ2-5; 13 nucleotides align to TRBD2. CDR3 length: 16 amino acids. Germline loops: CDR1 LNHDA, CDR2 SQIVND (reference sequence). Trimming at V came to 4 bases and at J to 2 bases, leaving 4 bases not matched to a gene. The CDR3 sequence is CASSKRLAGGQETQYF. CDR3 nucleotides: TGTGCCAGTAGTAAGAGACTAGCGGGAGGTCAAGAGACCCAGTACTTC.

This clone was observed a few times. The CDR3 reads CASSLGGTGRRETQYF. In DNA, the CDR3 is TGTGCCAGCAGCTTAGGCGGGACAGGGAGGAGAGAGACCCAGTACTTC. The genes are TRBV7-6 and TRBJ2-5, with 9 bases aligning to TRBD1. V gave up 1 base and J gave up 4 bases; unmatched junction bases: 7. The CDR3 spans 16 residues. Germline V gene sequence: CDR1 SGHVS, CDR2 FNYEAQ.

This clone was observed once. This chain joins TRBV6-4 and TRBJ2-3; 7 bases agree with TRBD1. The CDR3 has 14 residues. V dropped 2 bases and J dropped 2; count of bases not matched to a gene: 1. CDR1 is MRHNA and CDR2 is SNTAGT in the germline V gene. In DNA, the CDR3 is TGTGCCAGCAGTGACGGGACAGACACAGATACGCAGTATTTT. This translates into CASSDGTDTDTQYF.

This sequence joins TRBV2 and TRBJ1-4; the D gene is possibly TRBD1 (6 bases). Germline V gene lookup returns CDR1 SNHLY and CDR2 FYNNEI. Trimming removed 7 bases from V and 3 bases from J, with 12 bases in between. The CDR3 spans 14 residues. CDR3 bases: TGTGCCAGCAAGATGACAGGATCTAATGAAAAACTGTTTTTT. Encoded protein: CASKMTGSNEKLFF.

The rearrangement links TRBV27 to TRBJ2-1; a possible D gene is TRBD1 (5 bases). Germline V gene sequence: CDR1 MNHEY, CDR2 SMNVEV (reference sequence). Trimming shortened V by 7 bases and J by 0 bases, and 13 bases separated the two germline ends. This CDR3 is 15 amino acids long. CDR3 sequence reads: CASTPVDSSYNEQFF. CDR3 DNA: TGTGCCAGCACCCCCGTCGACAGCTCCTACAATGAGCAGTTCTTC.

The chain joins TRBV7-6 to TRBJ2-6; D gene uncertain. The CDR3 is made up of 17 amino acids. V gave up 1 base and J gave up 0 bases, with 10 bases separating them. Germline values: CDR1 SGHVS, CDR2 FNYEAQ. As DNA, the CDR3 is TGTGCCAGCAGCTTAGAAGCCAGGACCTCTGGGGCCAACGTCCTGACTTTC. It translates to CASSLEARTSGANVLTF.

Here the CDR3 DNA reads TGTGCCAGCTCACCCACAGGGGGCTGGGACACTGAAGCTTTCTTT. This sequence encodes CASSPTGGWDTEAFF. The chain joins TRBV18 to TRBJ1-1; 9 bases match TRBD1. The V gene end was trimmed by 3 bases and the J gene end by 3 bases; junction bases not matched to a gene: 5. Germline lookup yields CDR1 KGHSH and CDR2 LQKENI. The CDR3 runs to 15 residues.

This clone was counted once. The chain couples TRBV7-9 to TRBJ2-2; unclear D gene. The germline gives CDR1 SEHNR, CDR2 FQNEAQ (reference sequence). The CDR3 covers 12 residues. V was clipped by 11 bases and J by 8 bases, with 15 bases between them. The CDR3 DNA reads as TGTGCCCTTACACCGGCGGAGGGGGAGCTGTTTTTT. It translates to CALTPAEGELFF.